These 16 T cell receptor beta chains share one sample of origin, sequenced in a study of response to subunit inactivated influenza vaccine. In TCRdb, the RT-PCR reads were re-called with MiXCR into one record per CDR3 protein. Altogether about 520,000 distinct CDR3 sequences are present, approximately 11% being singletons, with the ten largest covering 10% to 15%. The source material was PBMCs from blood, sampled about 6 weeks after vaccination. The receptor set was obtained from a man aged 45 to 65 who received an inactivated influenza vaccine.

The chain combines TRBV19 with TRBJ2-7, with TRBD1 matching over 10 bases. CDR1 and CDR2 from the germline V gene are LNHDA and SQIVND (reference sequence). After removal of 10 bases from V and 4 bases from J, the junction contained 7 bases not matched to a gene. This CDR3 region has 13 residues. This CDR3 reads CATKRTGGYEQYF. The CDR3 nucleotides are TGTGCCACCAAGCGGACAGGGGGGTACGAGCAGTACTTC. Filled out from reference TRBV19 and TRBJ2-7, the complete variable domain reads DGGITQSPKYLFRKEGQNVTLSCEQNLNHDAMYWYRQDPGQGLRLIYYSQIVNDFQKGDIAEGYSVSREKKESFPLTVTSAQKNPTAFYLCATKRTGGYEQYFGPGTRLTVT.

This clonotype was picked up many times. V is TRBV20-1 and J is TRBJ2-7, with 7 nucleotides matching TRBD2. This CDR3 has 14 amino acids. Germline lookup yields CDR1 DFQATT and CDR2 SNEGSKA (reference sequence). Trimming at V came to 1 base and at J to 2 bases, leaving 5 bases not matched to a gene. The CDR3 bases are TGCAGTGCTAGAGCGCCTAGCGGTACCTACGAGCAGTACTTC. Its translation: CSARAPSGTYEQYF.

This clonotype was picked up many times. V and J are TRBV15 and TRBJ2-1; a possible D gene is TRBD2 (5 bases). Germline V gene data show CDR1 as LNHNV and CDR2 as YYDKDF (reference sequence). CDR3 length: 14 residues. Trimming pared 5 bases from V and 4 bases from J, leaving 12 bases between. CDR3 protein: CATSGLADYNEQFF. Here the CDR3 DNA reads TGTGCCACCAGCGGGCTAGCAGATTACAATGAGCAGTTCTTC.

Many counts were recorded for this clonotype. J is TRBJ2-3 and V is TRBV29-1, with no clear D. Trimming shortened V by 4 bases and J by 4 bases, and 21 bases separated the two germline ends. From germline, CDR1 is SQVTM and CDR2 ANQGSEA. The CDR3 runs to 16 residues. The CDR3 DNA reads as TGCAGCGTTGGGGCCTGGAGCAGGCTTCACGCAGATACGCAGTATTTT. This sequence encodes CSVGAWSRLHADTQYF.

This clonotype has only a few counts. This chain joins TRBV4-2 and TRBJ2-3; possible D gene TRBD2, 7 bases. The V gene lost 0 bases and the J gene lost 4 bases, with 14 bases spanning the gap. The CDR3 runs to 16 residues. Looked up from germline, CDR1 is LGHNA and CDR2 is YNFKEQ. The CDR3 nucleotides are TGTGCCAGCAGCCAAGATGCTATGGGGGGGCCAGATACGCAGTATTTT. Translation gives CASSQDAMGGPDTQYF.

The V and J genes are TRBV5-1 and TRBJ2-5; D possibly corresponds to TRBD2 (6 bases). The germline CDR1 and CDR2 sequences are SGHRS and YFSETQ. CDR3 length equals 15 residues. V lost 4 bases and J lost 5, with 18 bases in between. The CDR3: CASSTSPGVYETQYF. The CDR3 bases are TGCGCCAGCAGCACCAGCCCGGGGGTATATGAGACCCAGTACTTC.

Ten or more counts support this clonotype. The chain is built from TRBV12-3 or TRBV12-4 and TRBJ2-5, with D maybe TRBD2 (5 bases). The V gene lost 3 bases and the J gene lost 6 bases, with 17 bases spanning the gap. The CDR3 has 15 amino acids. The CDR3 spells CASSLRAVPRKTQYF. Here the CDR3 DNA reads TGTGCCAGCAGTTTGCGAGCGGTACCTAGGAAGACCCAGTACTTC.

As regards this clonotype: One base away lies a much larger clone, so this may be a sequencing read error. The chain uses TRBV12-3 or TRBV12-4 and TRBJ2-3; D uncertain. The CDR3 length is 13 residues. The ends were cut back, 6 bases at V and 0 bases at J, with 7 bases in the middle. CDR3 DNA sequence: TGTGCCAGCAGACTAACTAGCACAGATACGCAGTATTTT. It is translated as CASRLTSTDTQYF.

This clonotype showed up just a few times. J is TRBJ2-3 and V is TRBV28, with 9 bases matching TRBD2. Germline V CDR1 and CDR2: MDHEN, SYDVKM. The CDR3 loop spans 15 amino acids. J was trimmed by 2 bases and V by 6 bases; bases with no gene match: 6. The CDR3: CASSRTSGFTDTQYF. The DNA of the CDR3 is TGTGCCAGCAGCCGAACTAGCGGGTTCACAGATACGCAGTATTTT.

This clonotype was detected ten times or more. The chain combines TRBV5-1 with TRBJ2-7; the match to TRBD1 covers 10 bases. The V gene's germline CDR1 is SGHRS and CDR2 YFSETQ. The CDR3 has 15 amino acids. Trimming removed 2 bases from V and 4 bases from J; junction bases left unmatched: 6. CDR3 coding DNA: TGCGCCAGCAGCTTAGAGGACAGGGGGGATTACGAGCAGTACTTC. Residues: CASSLEDRGDYEQYF.

This clonotype showed up many times. The rearrangement links TRBV14 to TRBJ2-7; a possible D gene is TRBD2 (6 bases). This CDR3 spans 15 amino acids. V was trimmed by 2 bases and J by 2 bases, leaving 13 bases between them. CDR1 and CDR2 (germline): SGHDN, FVKESK. For the CDR3, the DNA is TGTGCCAGCAGCCAAACGGGGGTACCCCCCTACGAGCAGTACTTC. This codes for CASSQTGVPPYEQYF.

This clonotype was detected only a few times. The chain uses TRBV5-1 and TRBJ2-3, with unresolved D. The CDR3 has 16 amino acids. Germline CDR1 reads SGHRS; CDR2 reads YFSETQ. Trimming took 0 bases from V and 0 from J, leaving 11 bases between them. In nucleotides, the CDR3 is TGCGCCAGCAGCTTGGCCGGTCAGTATAGCACAGATACGCAGTATTTT. This codes for CASSLAGQYSTDTQYF.

This clonotype was observed at least ten times. Here the CDR3 reads CASSLDRGGSYNEQFF. The CDR3 nucleotides read TGTGCCAGCAGTTTGGACAGAGGGGGCTCCTACAATGAGCAGTTCTTC. The chain employs TRBV7-9 and TRBJ2-1, with D possibly matching TRBD1 (6 bases). The V end lost 6 bases, the J end lost 0 bases, and 15 bases lay between the germline ends. The germline gives CDR1 SEHNR, CDR2 FQNEAQ (reference sequence). The CDR3 contains 16 residues.

This chain joins TRBV5-1 and TRBJ2-1; D is ambiguous. In germline, CDR1 is SGHRS, CDR2 YFSETQ. The CDR3 spans 14 residues. V shed 1 base and J shed 3 bases, with 8 bases lying between them. The CDR3 DNA reads as TGCGCCAGCAGCTTGCAGATGATCTACAATGAGCAGTTCTTC. Translated: CASSLQMIYNEQFF.

This clonotype was observed at least ten times. V is TRBV5-5 and J is TRBJ2-7; 7 bases line up with TRBD1. Germline V gene lookup returns CDR1 SGHKS and CDR2 YYEKEE (reference sequence). The CDR3 loop spans 13 amino acids. J gave up 4 bases and V 4 bases, and 5 bases lay outside the gene matches. The CDR3 sequence is CASSGDRAYEQYF. Here the CDR3 DNA reads TGTGCCAGCAGCGGCGACAGGGCGTACGAGCAGTACTTC. The full variable domain, its missing parts supplied by reference TRBV5-5 and TRBJ2-7, is DAGVTQSPTHLIKTRGQQVTLRCSPISGHKSVSWYQQVLGQGPQFIFQYYEKEERGRGNFPDRFSARQFPNYSSELNVNALLLGDSALYLCASSGDRAYEQYFGPGTRLTVT.

The CDR3 DNA reads as TGCAGTGCTAGTGGGACTAGCGGGGGCGGCACAGATACGCAGTATTTT. Protein: CSASGTSGGGTDTQYF. V and J are TRBV20-1 and TRBJ2-3; 14 bases map to TRBD2. Trimming took 3 bases from V and 1 from J; bases not matched to a gene: 3. Germline assignment: CDR1 DFQATT and CDR2 SNEGSKA (reference sequence). The CDR3 is made up of 16 amino acids.